This entry lists 4 T cell receptor beta chains sequenced from one sample in a study of T cells in tumors after PD-1 blockade (dated by TCRdb to between 2018 and 2021). Explained via the paper, the time point label denotes: before anti-PD-1 therapy. The protocol used for the library was the immunoSEQ multiplex PCR assay. In TCRdb, the immuneACCESS table is reduced to in-frame sequences with V and J assigned. These tables do not hold every clone; where another copy was compared, an unresolved V gene accounts for under half, and the others remain unexplained. In all, the sample holds around 60,000 clones, and roughly 75% of those were seen once. The ten top clones hold roughly 13% of the sample. The source was PBMCs, collected before anti-PD-1 treatment. Receptor source: a human donor with basal cell carcinoma.

This chain uses TRBV6-5 with TRBJ1-2, with TRBD1 as a possible D gene (6 bases). Germline V gene sequence: CDR1 MNHEY, CDR2 SVGAGI. V lost 6 bases and J 4 bases, leaving 12 bases between the germline ends. The CDR3 is 13 residues long. The CDR3 DNA follows: TGTGCCAGCAGGCCGGGACAAAGCTATGGCTACACCTTC. It codes for CASRPGQSYGYTF.

The J gene is TRBJ1-2, the V gene TRBV6-1; D might be TRBD1 (5 bases). The CDR3 runs to 14 residues. Between the trimmed V and J ends, which lost 3 bases and 4 bases, there was a span of 12 bases. Germline assignment: CDR1 MNHNS and CDR2 SASEGT. CDR3 region: CASSEVLGGYGYTF. DNA for the CDR3: TGTGCCAGCAGTGAGGTTCTGGGGGGCTATGGCTACACCTTC.

The rearrangement joins TRBV21-1 to TRBJ1-6. TRBV21-1 is classified as a pseudogene. CDR3 length: 18 residues. This CDR3 is CASSKAWRVNSYNSPLHF. DNA for the CDR3: TGTGCCAGCAGCAAAGCATGGAGAGTAAATTCCTATAATTCACCCCTCCACTTT.

This clone was counted a few times. The chain joins TRBV9 to TRBJ2-5; weak D call: TRBD2 (5 bases). Between the trimmed V and J ends, which lost 1 base and 2 bases, there was a span of 12 bases. Germline V gene data show CDR1 as SGDLS and CDR2 as YYNGEE. The CDR3 is made up of 15 amino acids. The CDR3 DNA is TGTGCCAGCAGCGTAACACTAGGGCAGCAAGAGACCCAGTACTTC. Amino acid sequence: CASSVTLGQQETQYF.